A single sample is the source of the 24 T cell receptor beta chains below, sequenced in a study of metastatic and nonmetastatic thyroid tumors. MiXCR reprocessed the PCR reads for TCRdb. The data hold about 14,000 clones, with approximately 12% observed a single time. Not a single patient had been given any form of treatment at any point before undergoing thyroid surgery. The material sequenced was blood. The origin of the receptors is a female donor with papillary thyroid cancer or a benign thyroid nodule (not recorded which). Some clones in this sample may be carry-over from other donors' samples.

By sample fraction, this clone is medium-sized. CDR3 protein: CATGGASGNTIYF. In DNA, the CDR3 is TGTGCCACCGGAGGGGCGTCGGGAAACACCATATATTTT. The gene calls are TRBV24-1 and TRBJ1-3, with D possibly being TRBD1 (5 bases). Germline CDR1 KGHDR, CDR2 SFDVKD. V was pared by 9 bases and J by 4 bases, with 12 bases between. There are 13 residues in the CDR3.

By sample share, this clone is medium-sized (0.01 to 0.1%). The chain has TRBV6-4 and TRBJ2-3, with TRBD2 matching 8 bases. The CDR3 has 14 residues. V lost 3 bases and J lost 1; bases outside the gene matches: 0. CDR1 MRHNA and CDR2 SNTAGT come from the germline V gene. In DNA, the CDR3 is TGTGCCAGCAGTGAAGCGGGGGGCACAGATACGCAGTATTTT. Translation: CASSEAGGTDTQYF.

This clone was recorded at least ten times. The chain carries TRBV5-1 and TRBJ2-5; no firm D call. The V and J ends lost 0 bases and 5 bases respectively, with 14 bases between them. This CDR3 comprises 15 residues. The germline V gene has CDR1 SGHRS and CDR2 YFSETQ. CDR3 residues: CASSLASLPGETQYF. The CDR3 coding sequence is TGCGCCAGCAGCTTGGCCAGCCTACCCGGGGAGACCCAGTACTTC.

This clone was seen a handful of times. The chain employs TRBV28 and TRBJ1-5, with 7 bases aligning to TRBD1. The J segment lost 7 bases and the V segment lost 6 bases, leaving 3 bases of the junction unmatched. The CDR3 sequence is 12 residues long. Germline CDR1 and CDR2: MDHEN and SYDVKM. The CDR3 nucleotides read TGTGCCAGCAGATTACAGGGGCAGCCCCAGCATTTT. It translates to CASRLQGQPQHF.

This clone was seen repeatedly, ten times or more. V gene TRBV20-1 combines with J gene TRBJ2-1; TRBD2 aligns across 10 bases. This CDR3 comprises 14 residues. Looked up from germline, CDR1 is DFQATT and CDR2 is SNEGSKA (reference sequence). Germline trimming cut 6 bases from V and 4 bases from J; bases unmatched to any gene: 6. This CDR3 is CSASISGGYNEQFF. The CDR3 bases are TGCAGTGCCTCTATTAGCGGGGGGTACAATGAGCAGTTCTTC.

This clone was seen many times. J is TRBJ1-2 and V is TRBV7-2; TRBD1 matches 11 bases. The CDR3 is 15 residues long. V was pared by 4 bases and J by 4 bases, with 5 bases of the junction left unmatched. Looked up from germline, CDR1 is SGHTA and CDR2 is FQGNSA. The CDR3 is CASSSWTGGAYGYTF. The CDR3 DNA reads as TGTGCCAGCAGCTCCTGGACAGGGGGCGCCTATGGCTACACCTTC.

This clone was observed many times. This chain connects TRBV19 to TRBJ2-3; 7 nucleotides line up with TRBD1. The CDR3 has 15 amino acids. Germline loops: CDR1 LNHDA, CDR2 SQIVND (reference sequence). J gave up 0 bases and V 5 bases, and 5 bases lay outside the gene matches. The CDR3 bases are TGTGCCAGTAGTCCCAGACAGGGTAGCACAGATACGCAGTATTTT. This codes for CASSPRQGSTDTQYF.

By its share, this clone is medium-sized (0.01 to 0.1%). The chain combines TRBV20-1 with TRBJ1-5, with 12 nucleotides matching TRBD1. The CDR3 runs to 16 residues. CDR1 DFQATT and CDR2 SNEGSKA come from the germline V gene (reference sequence). Losses at the gene ends were 6 bases for V and 1 base for J; bases not matched to a gene: 7. Written as DNA, the CDR3 is TGCAGTGCCAAAGGGACAGGGGGCAGGAGCAATCAGCCCCAGCATTTT. It encodes CSAKGTGGRSNQPQHF.

Note on this clone: One junction end does not reproduce the germline sequence, and a read error may be involved. V usage is TRBV6-1 and J usage is TRBJ2-2; no clear D gene. Germline V CDR1 and CDR2: MNHNS, SASEGT. The CDR3 is 15 residues long. This CDR3 is CARSEITVRPWELFF. CDR3 DNA sequence: TGTGCCAGGAGTGAGATCACAGTCAGACCGTGGGAGCTGTTTTTT.

This clone appeared a few times. The chain recombines TRBV15 with TRBJ2-5; D unclear. This CDR3 contains 17 residues. CDR1 and CDR2 from the germline V gene are LNHNV and YYDKDF (reference sequence). V lost 3 bases, J lost 5 bases, and 22 bases lay in between. The CDR3 spells CATSRAPGAVMGETQYF. CDR3 DNA: TGTGCCACCAGCAGGGCCCCAGGAGCAGTGATGGGGGAGACCCAGTACTTC.

This clone was recorded a few times. As the CDR3 is not closed by the conserved phenylalanine or tryptophan, this likely results from a read error. The rearrangement uses TRBV24-1 and TRBJ2-7, with TRBD1 identical over 9 bases. CDR3 size: 13 residues. CDR1 is KGHDR and CDR2 is SFDVKD in the germline V gene. The CDR3 DNA sequence: TGTGCCACCAGTTATTTGGACAGGGGCGAGCAGTACCTC. Amino acids: CATSYLDRGEQYL.

There are many counts of this clone. CDR3 region: CASSLGQWNTEAFF. In DNA form, the CDR3 reads TGTGCCAGCAGCTTGGGACAGTGGAACACTGAAGCTTTCTTT. The rearrangement joins TRBV5-8 to TRBJ1-1; perhaps TRBD1 as D (5 bases). The CDR3 is made up of 14 amino acids. The V end was cut by 0 bases, the J end by 1 base, with 7 bases between. Germline CDR1 is SGHTS and CDR2 is YDEGEE.

This clone appeared many times. CDR3 sequence: CASSQDPRGTDTQYF. The CDR3 DNA reads TGTGCCAGCAGCCAAGATCCGAGGGGCACAGATACGCAGTATTTT. The chain links TRBV4-2 to TRBJ2-3; D is possibly TRBD2 (5 bases). The V gene lost 0 bases and the J gene lost 1 base, with 8 bases spanning the gap. The CDR3 consists of 15 residues. The germline gives CDR1 LGHNA, CDR2 YNFKEQ.

This clone was seen many times. The chain links TRBV3-1 to TRBJ1-6; D is unresolved. This CDR3 region has 12 residues. The germline CDR1 and CDR2 sequences are LGHDT and YNNKEL (reference sequence). Trimming took 4 bases from V and 13 from J, leaving 11 bases between them. The CDR3 bases are TGTGCCAGCAGCCTAGCTTTGCACCCCCTCCACTTT. Translated: CASSLALHPLHF.

This chain connects TRBV24-1 to TRBJ2-3; D is possibly TRBD2 (5 bases). The CDR3 has 16 amino acids. The germline V gene encodes CDR1 KGHDR and CDR2 SFDVKD. V gave up 3 bases and J gave up 4 bases, with 16 bases separating them. CDR3 residues: CATSDRSRGRPDTQYF. CDR3 DNA: TGTGCCACCAGTGATAGGTCAAGAGGGAGACCAGATACGCAGTATTTT.

The chain links TRBV11-2 to TRBJ1-4; maybe TRBD1 (5 bases). Germline CDR1 is SGHAT and CDR2 is FQNNGV. The CDR3 has 15 residues. Trimming took off 5 bases at V and 6 bases at J, with 16 bases between the two ends. The CDR3 reads CASSPLTGGDEKLFF. The CDR3 nucleotides are TGTGCCAGCAGCCCTTTAACTGGGGGGGATGAAAAACTGTTTTTT.

This clone was counted between two and nine times. The genes are TRBV6-1 and TRBJ2-5, with 10 bases identical to TRBD2. The assigned J gene may be wrong: the sequence end matches TRBJ2-1 better. CDR1 is MNHNS and CDR2 is SASEGT in the germline V gene. The CDR3 runs 16 residues. CDR3 sequence (DNA): TGTGCCAGTCGTAAACCTAGCGGGAGTGAGAGTGATGAGCAGTTCTTC. This sequence encodes CASRKPSGSESDEQFF.

This clone was observed at least ten times. The chain is built from TRBV7-2 and TRBJ2-5; possibly TRBD1 for D (7 bases). The germline V gene has CDR1 SGHTA and CDR2 FQGNSA. The CDR3 contains 14 residues. V was pared by 5 bases and J by 5 bases, with 15 bases between. This CDR3 is CASSTTTGRETQYF. The CDR3 DNA follows: TGTGCCAGCAGCACCACGACAGGGAGGGAGACCCAGTACTTC.

By share of the sample, this clone is medium-sized. The rearrangement joins TRBV12-3 or TRBV12-4 to TRBJ2-1; tentative D call: TRBD1 (6 bases). V was trimmed by 2 bases and J by 5 bases, leaving 10 bases between them. The CDR3 extends over 14 amino acids. CDR3 bases: TGTGCCAGCAGTTTAACAGGGTTGGACAATGAGCAGTTCTTC. Its translation: CASSLTGLDNEQFF.

This clone was seen many times. The chain combines TRBV19 with TRBJ2-3; TRBD2 matches 10 bases. This CDR3 region has 16 residues. With V trimmed by 4 bases and J by 4 bases, 8 bases remained unmatched. Looked up from germline, CDR1 is LNHDA and CDR2 is SQIVND (reference sequence). The CDR3: CASSKSGGAGADTQYF. The CDR3 coding sequence is TGTGCCAGTAGTAAGAGCGGGGGGGCCGGAGCAGATACGCAGTATTTT.

This clone rates as medium-sized (0.01 to 0.1%). The V gene is TRBV10-3, the J gene TRBJ2-1; 7 bases align to TRBD2. The CDR3 extends over 15 amino acids. The germline V gene encodes CDR1 ENHRY and CDR2 SYGVKD. Germline trimming cut 2 bases from V and 7 bases from J; bases unmatched to any gene: 8. Here the CDR3 reads CAISERGGSGNEQFF. In DNA, the CDR3 is TGTGCCATCAGTGAGCGCGGGGGTTCGGGGAATGAGCAGTTCTTC.

Of note for this clone: The junction does not match germline at one end; this may be a read error. This chain connects TRBV12-3 or TRBV12-4 to TRBJ2-3; the match to TRBD1 covers 7 bases. The CDR3 is 13 residues long. The CDR3 DNA follows: TGTGCCAGCAGTGGGACAGATATTGATACGCATTATTTT. Protein sequence: CASSGTDIDTHYF.

The J gene is TRBJ2-7, the V gene TRBV20-1; D is uncertain. Germline CDR1 reads DFQATT; CDR2 reads SNEGSKA (reference sequence). The CDR3 consists of 13 residues. V was shortened by 3 bases and J by 0 bases, with 9 bases between the two germline ends. In nucleotides, the CDR3 is TGCAGTGCTAGCAATACGAACTCCTACGAGCAGTACTTC. Its protein is CSASNTNSYEQYF.

By its share, this clone is medium-sized. V usage is TRBV6-1 and J usage is TRBJ2-7; 8 bases fit TRBD1. The germline gives CDR1 MNHNS, CDR2 SASEGT. The CDR3 totals 15 residues. V gave up 4 bases and J gave up 3 bases; unmatched junction bases: 8. The CDR3 nucleotides are TGTGCCAGCAGTGTTTATCGGGGACAGGTCTACGAGCAGTACTTC. Its translation: CASSVYRGQVYEQYF.